The 11 T cell receptor beta chains given below trace back to one sample, sequenced in a study of CD8+CD57+ T cells in acquired aplastic anemia. Profiling that covered TCR beta VDJ and CDR3 relied on genomic DNA as its template. One entry per CDR3 protein results from TCRdb running MiXCR on the reads. The data hold approximately 98,000 distinct CDR3 sequences, with around 49% observed a single time. The sample was sorted CD4+, CD8+, or CD8+CD57+ T cells (not recorded which) from PBMCs. The receptors were gathered from a human donor in good health, serving as a control.

CDR3 nucleotides: TGTGCCAGCAGTTTCCGGGACAGAAATTCACCCCTCCACTTT. Protein sequence: CASSFRDRNSPLHF. The rearrangement uses TRBV12-3 or TRBV12-4 and TRBJ1-6; TRBD1 matches at 7 bases. The ends lost 3 bases at V and 7 bases at J; junction bases unmatched: 3. The CDR3 length is 14 residues.

This clonotype was observed a few times. This chain joins TRBV11-2 and TRBJ1-3; the match to TRBD1 covers 10 bases. This CDR3 contains 18 residues. Looked up from germline, CDR1 is SGHAT and CDR2 is FQNNGV. After removal of 1 base from V and 0 bases from J, the junction contained 6 bases not matched to a gene. The CDR3 sequence: CASSLVARTGGSGNTIYF. CDR3 nucleotides: TGTGCCAGCAGCTTAGTCGCGCGGACAGGGGGCTCTGGAAACACCATATATTTT.

This clonotype was seen many times. V gene TRBV12-3 or TRBV12-4 combines with J gene TRBJ1-2; 7 positions agree with TRBD1. V shed 2 bases and J 4 bases; nucleotides not matched to a gene: 7. The CDR3 totals 15 residues. The DNA of the CDR3 is TGTGCCAGCAGTTTATTCAGGGGGGACACCTATGGCTACACCTTC. Protein sequence: CASSLFRGDTYGYTF.

This clonotype was seen ten or more times. The chain has TRBV6-1 and TRBJ1-2, with TRBD1 matching 7 bases. The CDR3 is 14 residues long. The germline gives CDR1 MNHNS, CDR2 SASEGT. V gave up 8 bases and J gave up 1 base; unmatched junction bases: 7. For the CDR3, the DNA is TGTGCCAGCGGAACAGGGGCCCTTAACTATGGCTACACCTTC. Protein product: CASGTGALNYGYTF.

About this clonotype itself: A much bigger clone sits one base away, suggesting this may be a read error. The chain recombines TRBV29-1 with TRBJ2-5, with D possibly being TRBD2 (6 bases). This CDR3 contains 16 residues. The germline V gene encodes CDR1 SQVTM and CDR2 ANQGSEA. V lost 2 bases, J lost 1 base, and 17 bases lay in between. CDR3: CSVENPGLDTQETQYF. The CDR3 DNA sequence: TGCAGCGTTGAAAACCCGGGACTGGATACCCAAGAGACCCAGTACTTC.

The J gene is TRBJ1-6, the V gene TRBV6-1; 7 bases are a match to TRBD1. The length of the CDR3 is 11 residues. The germline V gene has CDR1 MNHNS and CDR2 SASEGT. The V gene end was trimmed by 6 bases and the J gene end by 14 bases; junction bases not matched to a gene: 4. CDR3 amino acids: CASSQQGALHF. The CDR3 DNA sequence: TGTGCCAGCAGCCAGCAGGGGGCCCTCCACTTT.

The V call is TRBV6-5, the J call TRBJ1-6, with a weak D call TRBD1 (6 bases). CDR1 MNHEY and CDR2 SVGAGI come from the germline V gene. Trimming took 2 bases from V and 9 from J, leaving 11 bases between them. The CDR3 has 14 residues. The CDR3 sequence is CASSYDIGGSPLHF. As DNA, the CDR3 is TGTGCCAGCAGTTACGATATAGGGGGTTCACCCCTCCACTTT.

This clonotype was counted at least ten times. The chain employs TRBV7-8 and TRBJ2-2; possible D gene TRBD2, 5 bases. There are 12 residues in the CDR3. Looked up from germline, CDR1 is SGHVS and CDR2 is FQNEAQ. Trimming removed 8 bases at V and 4 bases at J, with 8 bases between. The CDR3 DNA sequence: TGTGCCAGCCTGAGGGCCACCGGGGAGCTGTTTTTT. It specifies CASLRATGELFF.

This clonotype was counted many times. This chain uses TRBV9 with TRBJ2-7; D remains ambiguous. Germline lookup yields CDR1 SGDLS and CDR2 YYNGEE. Trimming left V 4 bases short and J 9 bases short, with 23 bases between. The CDR3 covers 15 residues. As DNA, the CDR3 is TGTGCCAGCAGCCCTACTGGTCTCTCCTACGAGTGGCAGTACTTC. Its translation: CASSPTGLSYEWQYF.

This clonotype was counted between two and nine times. The chain recombines TRBV25-1 with TRBJ2-3, with D perhaps TRBD1 or TRBD2 (6 bases each). Deletions cut 2 bases from V and 2 bases from J, with 14 bases between. Germline CDR1 reads MGHDK; CDR2 reads SYGVNS. This CDR3 contains 16 residues. CDR3 sequence: CASSELEGGYTDTQYF. In DNA, the CDR3 is TGTGCCAGCAGTGAACTGGAGGGGGGTTACACAGATACGCAGTATTTT.

This clonotype was seen many times. The chain combines TRBV9 with TRBJ2-7, with 7 bases lining up with TRBD1. The V segment lost 3 bases and the J segment 6 bases; nucleotides outside the gene matches: 3. The CDR3 loop spans 12 amino acids. The germline V gene has CDR1 SGDLS and CDR2 YYNGEE. This chain's CDR3 is CASSGQGSEQYF. The CDR3 bases are TGTGCCAGCAGCGGACAGGGCAGCGAGCAGTACTTC.